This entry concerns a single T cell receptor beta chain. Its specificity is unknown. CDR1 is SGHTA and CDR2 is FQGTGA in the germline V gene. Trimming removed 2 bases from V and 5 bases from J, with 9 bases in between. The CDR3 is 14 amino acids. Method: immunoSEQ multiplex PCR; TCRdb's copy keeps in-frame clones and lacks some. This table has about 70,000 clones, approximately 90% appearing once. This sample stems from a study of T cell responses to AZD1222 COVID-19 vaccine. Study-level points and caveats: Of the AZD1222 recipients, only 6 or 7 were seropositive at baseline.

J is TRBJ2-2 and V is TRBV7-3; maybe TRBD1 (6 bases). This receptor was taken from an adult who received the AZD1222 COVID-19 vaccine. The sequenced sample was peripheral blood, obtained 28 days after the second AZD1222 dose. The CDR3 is CASSLQGFTGELFF. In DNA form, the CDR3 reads TGTGCCAGCAGCTTACAGGGGTTTACCGGGGAGCTGTTTTTT.